The rows below give T cell receptor beta chains drawn from one sample of a study of shared clonotypes between healthy human individuals. The data were produced by immunoSEQ multiplex PCR, yet TCRdb's version contains in-frame clones alone and is incomplete. The sample yields 2 million to 2.5 million clones, 85% to 95% seen once. The source material was naive CD4+ T cells from PBMCs. These receptor sequences come from a man between 18 and 35 years old in good health. Some clones in this sample may be carry-over from other donors' samples. Both conserved end residues are trimmed from each CDR3. The size of a clone is reported for some rows only, either as once, few or many, or as a class for expanded clones.

TRBJ2-7	.	TRBV7-9	ASSLSGGPYEQY
TRBJ1-6	.	TRBV5-8	ASSLVGAYNSPLH
TRBJ2-7	.	TRBV5-1	ASSAQGASYEQY
.	.	TRBV10-3	AISRGPEQY
TRBJ2-1	.	TRBV15	ATSREPGTSGQQF
TRBJ1-4	.	TRBV18	ASSPPYRDGKLF
TRBJ1-4	.	TRBV5-1	ASSIQGSNEKLF
TRBJ2-7	.	TRBV5-8	ASSYDPVNEQY
TRBJ2-5	.	TRBV5-1	ASSLAELYRETQY
TRBJ2-2	once	TRBV5-1	ASSYGQAPNTGELF